This T cell receptor (beta chain) was identified in a study of shared clonotypes between healthy human individuals. In the study overall: Used for every donor were three CD4 naive, three CD4 memory, two CD8 naive and one CD8 memory plate. Overall study findings and caveats: The expectation was that sequencing depth would affect clonotype sharing among donors. Lower generation probabilities were found for non-shared clonotypes than for those shared by all four donors. Large sequencing depth failed to make sorted-subset sequencing complete, rarefaction showed.

The protocol was immunoSEQ multiplex PCR, while the TCRdb copy is restricted to in-frame clones and leaves out a portion. Among some 500,000 clones listed, around 95% were seen once. In the case of this clone: What it binds is not known. The same CDR3 arises from other DNA sequences in this sample as well.

Trimming removed 4 bases from V and 1 base from J; junction bases left unmatched: 5. Germline V gene data show CDR1 as SGHRS and CDR2 as YFSETQ. This CDR3 is 15 amino acids long. The TCR comes from a woman aged 25 to 39 in good health. The sample consisted of naive CD4+ T cells sorted from blood. Specified subset: CD45RA+ positively selected. J is TRBJ1-1 and V is TRBV5-1; TRBD1 matches at 9 bases. The CDR3 spells CASSLQGAGNTEAFF. In DNA, the CDR3 is TGCGCCAGCAGCCTACAGGGGGCAGGGAACACTGAAGCTTTCTTT.